This TCR beta chain was observed in a study of T cell changes during pregnancy in multiple sclerosis. Measured with immunoSEQ multiplex PCR; TCRdb has only the in-frame clones, and not every one. The sample carries 70,000 to 95,000 clones, roughly 93% recorded once. The CDR3 has 14 residues. Germline V CDR1 and CDR2: LNHDA, SQIVND (reference sequence). Trimming left V 5 bases short and J 0 bases short, with 11 bases between. The sequence was obtained from a female donor with multiple sclerosis, enrolled in a pregnancy study. The chain carries TRBV19 and TRBJ2-7, with D possibly being TRBD2 (5 bases). The sample consisted of peripheral blood, taken in the second trimester of pregnancy. The DNA of the CDR3 is TGTGCCAGTAGTCGCGGGCCGAGCTCCTACGAGCAGTACTTC. It codes for CASSRGPSSYEQYF. The complete variable domain, with remaining parts taken from reference TRBV19 and TRBJ2-7, reads DGGITQSPKYLFRKEGQNVTLSCEQNLNHDAMYWYRQDPGQGLRLIYYSQIVNDFQKGDIAEGYSVSREKKESFPLTVTSAQKNPTAFYLCASSRGPSSYEQYFGPGTRLTVT.